This T cell receptor (beta chain) was retrieved from a study of CD8 T cells in Susac syndrome. RNA amounts of roughly 0.5 to 1 ug underwent reverse transcription with random hexamers. TCRdb recomputed calls from the immunoSEQ multiplex PCR reads with MiXCR, one row per CDR3 protein. This sample carries about 280,000 distinct CDR3 sequences, roughly 81% of them seen once, and the ten largest clones take approximately 0.11%. Trimming pared 6 bases from V and 4 bases from J, leaving 12 bases between. This CDR3 spans 13 amino acids. From germline, CDR1 is MNHEY and CDR2 SMNVEV (reference sequence). V and J are TRBV27 and TRBJ1-2, with D perhaps matching TRBD1 (5 bases). The TCR was taken from a human donor with multiple sclerosis. Sequencing was carried out using CD8+ T cells from PBMCs. The CDR3 region is CASSPTVSYGYTF. CDR3 coding DNA: TGTGCCAGCAGCCCGACAGTATCCTATGGCTACACCTTC.